This T cell receptor (beta chain) was recorded in a study of blood T cells in healthy people across ages. Study-level findings and limits: Expanded clonotype changes were possibly confounded by unknown donor CMV status. It was the long-lived donors that had more naive CD4+ cells and higher diversity than aged donors.

A sample-barcoded 5' primer and a J-beta primer mix were used in a second PCR of roughly 6 to 11 cycles. The template-switch adaptor, which had 12 random nucleotides, put a tag on each cDNA molecule. TCRdb ran MiXCR on the 5' RACE reads and lists one entry per CDR3 protein. Here the sample spans approximately 1.5 million distinct CDR3 sequences, about 45% being singletons. This clonotype was found many times. No antigen is known for it. Germline V gives CDR1 MNHEY, CDR2 SVGEGT. V was shortened by 8 bases and J by 4 bases, with 12 bases between the two germline ends. There are 13 residues in the CDR3. Each donor supplied 8 to 10 milliliters of peripheral blood.

The sequence derives from a woman between 18 and 30 years old in good health. The sequencing sample was made of blood. The chain joins TRBV6-2 or TRBV6-3 to TRBJ2-1, with D uncertain. CDR3 protein: CASRADPYNEQFF. CDR3 DNA sequence: TGTGCCAGCCGGGCAGATCCTTACAATGAGCAGTTCTTC.